This TCR beta chain was sequenced for a study of cytomegalovirus exposure and HLA in healthy donors. Study-wide results and limits: Reports indicate that TCR beta sequences accurately predicted the HLA-A and HLA-B alleles of most subjects.

This PCR relied on a set of 60 Vbeta primers and 13 Jbeta primers. The table came from immunoSEQ multiplex PCR; TCRdb's copy has only in-frame clones and leaves some out. This table holds 140,000 to 150,000 clones, less than 9.5% found once. This clone was observed a handful of times. Antigen specificity is unknown. This receptor was taken from a male donor in good health and CMV-seronegative. The sequencing input was PBMCs.

As DNA, the CDR3 is TGCGCCAGCAGCCGTGACAGGGGTGAAAAACTGTTTTTT. This translates into CASSRDRGEKLFF. This sequence joins TRBV5-1 and TRBJ1-4; 8 positions agree with TRBD1. The CDR3 has 13 residues. Germline trimming cut 4 bases from V and 7 bases from J; bases unmatched to any gene: 3. CDR1 SGHRS and CDR2 YFSETQ come from the germline V gene.